The rows below give T cell receptor beta chains drawn from one sample of a study of early T cells in non-severe SARS-CoV-2 infection. One entry per CDR3 protein results from TCRdb running MiXCR on the 5' RACE reads. This sample has about 58,000 distinct CDR3 sequences; roughly 8% occur once, and the top ten carry 3% to 4%. The source material was whole blood. Every receptor here comes from an adult who was a healthcare worker with PCR-confirmed SARS-CoV-2 infection or an uninfected control (not recorded which). CDR3s include the opening cysteine and the closing phenylalanine or tryptophan. Each record gives: D gene, V gene, clone size, J gene, CDR3 protein, CDR3 DNA. D genes are given only for firm matches. The size field is filled for only some rows; it gives once, few, many or a size class.

>TRBD2|TRBV20-1|few|TRBJ2-3
CSARDRREPTDTQYF
TGCAGTGCTAGAGATCGGCGGGAGCCCACAGATACGCAGTATTTT
>.|TRBV14|many|TRBJ2-2
CASSQGLAQDTNTGELFF
TGTGCCAGCAGCCAAGGGCTAGCGCAAGATACGAACACCGGGGAGCTGTTTTTT
>.|TRBV29-1|few|TRBJ1-1
CSVRGTEAFF
TGCAGCGTTAGAGGGACTGAAGCTTTCTTT
>.|TRBV18|many|TRBJ1-2
CASSPTDGDYGYTF
TGTGCCAGCTCACCAACCGACGGAGACTATGGCTACACCTTC
>TRBD1|TRBV6-5|few|TRBJ1-3
CASSRGQVPGGTIYF
TGTGCCAGCAGCCGGGGACAGGTGCCAGGAGGGACCATATATTTT
>.|TRBV14|few|TRBJ1-2
CASSQTSPYGYTF
TGTGCCAGCAGCCAGACATCGCCCTATGGCTACACCTTC
>.|TRBV29-1|many|TRBJ2-3
CSVESGSTDTQYF
TGCAGCGTTGAATCGGGTAGCACAGATACGCAGTATTTT
>TRBD2|TRBV4-1|.|TRBJ2-7
CASSRGGDGGTKAYEQYF
TGCGCCAGCAGCCGTGGTGGGGACGGCGGGACTAAAGCCTACGAGCAGTACTTC
>TRBD2|TRBV28|many|TRBJ2-1
CASRRTSGRAYNEQFF
TGTGCCAGCCGTAGGACTAGCGGGAGGGCCTACAATGAGCAGTTCTTC
>.|TRBV6-5|many|TRBJ2-5
CASSNSAGHSQETQYF
TGTGCCAGCAGTAATTCTGCGGGACATTCACAAGAGACCCAGTACTTC
>.|TRBV12-3/TRBV12-4|many|TRBJ2-3
CASRGVSDTQYF
TGTGCCAGCAGGGGAGTAAGCGATACGCAGTATTTT
>.|TRBV28|few|TRBJ2-7
CASSSLEGSYEQYF
TGTGCCAGCAGTTCGCTAGAGGGGTCCTACGAGCAGTACTTC
>.|TRBV20-1|few|TRBJ1-6
CSARGGIGSPLHF
TGCAGTGCTAGAGGTGGCATTGGTTCACCCCTCCACTTT
>.|TRBV30|few|TRBJ2-7
CAWLRGYEQYF
TGTGCCTGGCTCCGTGGGTACGAGCAGTACTTC
>.|TRBV6-6|.|TRBJ1-2
CASKAGPFYGYTF
TGTGCCAGCAAGGCAGGGCCTTTCTATGGCTACACCTTC
>TRBD2|TRBV19|.|TRBJ2-3
CASSMTSGRSDTQYF
TGTGCCAGTAGTATGACTAGCGGGAGATCAGATACGCAGTATTTT
>TRBD2|TRBV24-1|few|TRBJ2-1
CATRGLAGHNEQFF
TGTGCCACCAGGGGACTAGCGGGACACAATGAGCAGTTCTTC
>.|TRBV24-1|.|TRBJ2-1
CATSEGWMTGEQFF
TGTGCCACCAGTGAGGGGTGGATGACAGGTGAGCAGTTCTTC
>.|TRBV10-3|.|TRBJ1-3
CAIGQSHSGNTIYF
TGTGCCATCGGGCAGAGCCACTCTGGAAACACCATATATTTT
>TRBD1|TRBV7-9|few|TRBJ1-1
CASSLQTGAEAFF
TGTGCCAGCAGCTTACAAACAGGGGCTGAAGCTTTCTTT
>.|TRBV7-2|few|TRBJ2-7
CASSLVREQYF
TGTGCCAGCAGCCTGGTGCGCGAGCAGTACTTC
>.|TRBV7-2|many|TRBJ1-5
CASSGRQGFSNQPQHF
TGTGCCAGCAGCGGACGTCAGGGGTTCAGCAATCAGCCCCAGCATTTT
>TRBD2|TRBV4-1|.|TRBJ2-3
CASSPTRGLAGTDTQYF
TGCGCCAGCAGCCCGACCCGGGGACTAGCGGGCACAGATACGCAGTATTTT
>.|TRBV28|.|TRBJ1-2
CASSLGGFTYYGYTF
TGTGCCAGCAGTTTAGGCGGCTTCACTTACTATGGCTACACCTTC
>.|TRBV4-1|many|TRBJ2-7
CASSQAVSSYEQYF
TGCGCCAGCAGCCAGGCGGTGAGCTCCTACGAGCAGTACTTC
>TRBD2|TRBV12-3/TRBV12-4|many|TRBJ2-1
CASSLGPFKRDSYNEQFF
TGTGCCAGCAGTTTAGGACCCTTCAAGCGGGACTCCTACAATGAGCAGTTCTTC
>.|TRBV5-5|few|TRBJ2-2
CASSLGASPSTGELFF
TGTGCCAGCAGCTTGGGGGCTAGTCCCTCCACCGGGGAGCTGTTTTTT
>TRBD1|TRBV15|.|TRBJ2-7
CATSRTGYREQYF
TGTGCCACCAGCAGGACAGGGTACCGCGAGCAGTACTTC
>.|TRBV5-5|.|TRBJ2-2
CASSLRQLGSTGELFF
TGTGCCAGCAGCTTGAGGCAGCTCGGGAGCACCGGGGAGCTGTTTTTT
>.|TRBV18|few|TRBJ2-1
CASSPPNQRSSYNEQFF
TGTGCCAGCTCACCACCGAATCAACGGAGCTCCTACAATGAGCAGTTCTTC
>TRBD2|TRBV3-1|.|TRBJ2-3
CASSPYTSGGSLSTDTQYF
TGTGCCAGCAGCCCGTATACTAGCGGGGGGTCACTGAGCACAGATACGCAGTATTTT
>.|TRBV28|few|TRBJ2-7
CASGWRGYNEQYF
TGTGCCAGCGGATGGAGGGGTTACAACGAGCAGTACTTC
>.|TRBV29-1|many|TRBJ2-3
CSLWGGTESTDTQYF
TGCAGCCTATGGGGGGGGACAGAGAGCACAGATACGCAGTATTTT
>TRBD2|TRBV28|few|TRBJ2-1
CASSLLGLADNEQFF
TGTGCCAGCAGTTTACTCGGACTAGCGGACAATGAGCAGTTCTTC
>.|TRBV20-1|.|TRBJ2-2
CSAPSRDTGELFF
TGCAGTGCCCCGTCCAGGGACACCGGGGAGCTGTTTTTT
>TRBD1|TRBV6-6|few|TRBJ1-1
CASSYSEPQGASNTEAFF
TGTGCCAGCAGTTACTCGGAACCGCAGGGGGCTTCGAACACTGAAGCTTTCTTT
>TRBD2|TRBV29-1|few|TRBJ2-7
CSVEGRGSSYEQYF
TGCAGCGTTGAGGGGAGGGGTTCCTCCTACGAGCAGTACTTC
>TRBD1|TRBV28|few|TRBJ1-2
CASSLTLTGVGYTF
TGTGCCAGCAGTTTGACTCTGACAGGGGTCGGCTACACCTTC
>TRBD2|TRBV7-2|many|TRBJ2-2
CASSYSGATGELFF
TGTGCCAGCAGCTATAGCGGGGCCACCGGGGAGCTGTTTTTT
>.|TRBV24-1|few|TRBJ2-1
CATSDPADRSAHNEQFF
TGTGCCACCAGTGATCCCGCAGATCGGAGCGCCCACAATGAGCAGTTCTTC
>TRBD2|TRBV28|medium-sized|TRBJ2-5
CASSLPASGRRETQYF
TGTGCCAGCAGTTTACCGGCTAGCGGGAGGAGGGAGACCCAGTACTTC
>.|TRBV7-9|medium-sized|TRBJ1-1
CASSLRQMNTEAFF
TGTGCCAGCAGCTTAAGGCAGATGAACACTGAAGCTTTCTTT
>.|TRBV20-1|few|TRBJ2-5
CSAIESGETQYF
TGCAGTGCCATTGAAAGCGGCGAGACCCAGTACTTC
>.|TRBV19|many|TRBJ1-1
CASSMEWGTEAFF
TGTGCCAGTAGTATGGAGTGGGGCACTGAAGCTTTCTTT